This TCR beta chain was identified in a study of T cells expressing NK-cell markers. Study details: Within the sequenced cohort of eight donors, seven exhibited HCMV seropositivity and one was seronegative.

Points on this clonotype: Antigen unknown.

Germline V gene lookup returns CDR1 MDHEN and CDR2 SYDVKM. CDR3 length: 12 amino acids. With UMIs, 5'RACE template switching was used to make TCR beta cDNA. TCRdb processed the 5' RACE reads again and assigns one entry to each CDR3 protein, with no DNA. The ten top clones account for around 18%, within a sample of about 180,000 distinct CDR3 sequences. Study-wide findings and caveats: Researchers report these clonotypes also headed the CD3+CD56-NKG2C+ fraction in a few donors.

Sequencing was performed on blood T cells: a sorted CD56 or NKG2C T cell subset, CD4+ or CD8+ T cells, or bulk PBMC T cells (not recorded which). The V gene is TRBV28, the J gene TRBJ2-7; the D call from TCRdb, TRBD1, cannot be confirmed without DNA. The sequence derives from a woman aged 18 to 75 in good health. The CDR3 loop is CASSPGTYEQYF.